The 19 T cell receptor beta chains below were found in one sample sequenced in a study of shared clonotypes between healthy human individuals. It was CD45RO-negative cells, positively selected for CCR7, that made up naive CD8 cells, with terminally differentiated effector memory CD45RA+ cells excluded. Only in-frame clones appear in the TCRdb table, and some are missing; sequencing was by immunoSEQ multiplex PCR. The data hold around 1.9 million clones, with around 93% observed a single time. The sequencing sample was made of naive CD8+ T cells from PBMCs. These receptors all come from a man aged 18 to 29 in good health. Some clones in this sample may be carry-over from other donors' samples.

This chain links TRBV13 with TRBJ2-7; TRBD2 matches 8 bases. Losses at the gene ends were 3 bases for V and 4 bases for J; bases not matched to a gene: 5. The germline V gene encodes CDR1 PRHDT and CDR2 FYEKMQ (reference sequence). CDR3 length: 14 amino acids. The CDR3 region is CASSFAGGLYEQYF. CDR3 DNA: TGTGCCAGCAGCTTTGCGGGAGGTCTATACGAGCAGTACTTC.

V usage is TRBV7-8 and J usage is TRBJ2-5; tentative D call: TRBD2 (6 bases). The CDR3 loop spans 16 amino acids. The germline CDR1 and CDR2 sequences are SGHVS and FQNEAQ. Trimming cost V 4 bases and J 5 bases, with 20 bases left between them. CDR3 bases: TGTGCCAGCAGCTCCCGATTGGGGGGACCTGGGGAGACCCAGTACTTC. Translating gives CASSSRLGGPGETQYF. Filled out from reference TRBV7-8 and TRBJ2-5, the complete variable domain reads GAGVSQSPRYKVAKRGQDVALRCDPISGHVSLFWYQQALGQGPEFLTYFQNEAQLDKSGLPSDRFFAERPEGSVSTLKIQRTQQEDSAVYLCASSSRLGGPGETQYFGPGTRLLVL.

This chain joins TRBV10-3 and TRBJ2-1, with 7 bases matching TRBD1. Losses at the gene ends were 2 bases for V and 5 bases for J; bases not matched to a gene: 3. There are 14 residues in the CDR3. CDR1 is ENHRY, CDR2 SYGVKD, per germline. The CDR3 spells CAISEGQAHNEQFF. CDR3 DNA: TGTGCCATCAGTGAGGGACAGGCCCACAATGAGCAGTTCTTC.

The J gene is TRBJ2-1, the V gene TRBV7-6; TRBD2 aligns across 13 bases. Germline CDR1 is SGHVS and CDR2 is FNYEAQ. The CDR3 runs to 15 residues. J lost 7 bases, V lost 5 bases, and 5 bases had no gene match. The CDR3: CASSPGTSGINEQFF. The DNA for the CDR3 is TGTGCCAGCAGCCCCGGGACTAGCGGGATAAATGAGCAGTTCTTC.

Regarding this clone: This specimen includes other DNA sequences encoding the same CDR3. The chain combines TRBV4-1 with TRBJ1-1; weak D call: TRBD1 (6 bases). The CDR3 totals 12 residues. V gave up 3 bases and J gave up 4 bases, with 6 bases separating them. CDR1 is MGHRA, CDR2 YSYEKL, per germline. The CDR3 DNA follows: TGCGCCAGCAGCCAGACAGGCACTGAAGCTTTCTTT. Translated, it gives CASSQTGTEAFF.

CDR3 protein: CASSLKLGVNTEAFF. CDR3 bases: TGCGCCAGCAGCTTGAAATTAGGGGTGAACACTGAAGCTTTCTTT. This chain connects TRBV5-1 to TRBJ1-1; TRBD1 might be the D (5 bases). Trimming removed 1 base at V and 0 bases at J, with 10 bases between. Germline CDR1 SGHRS, CDR2 YFSETQ. This CDR3 has 15 amino acids.

The chain carries TRBV7-8 and TRBJ2-7; 8 bases agree with TRBD2. V was clipped by 4 bases and J by 4 bases; unmatched bases: 12. Germline V gene lookup returns CDR1 SGHVS and CDR2 FQNEAQ. This CDR3 is 16 amino acids long. The CDR3 sequence: CASSWAQGTRIYEQYF. For the CDR3, the DNA is TGTGCCAGCAGCTGGGCCCAGGGGACTAGGATATACGAGCAGTACTTC.

The chain joins TRBV28 to TRBJ1-2, with a tentative D call TRBD1 (5 bases). V was trimmed by 5 bases and J by 10 bases, leaving 20 bases between them. Germline lookup yields CDR1 MDHEN and CDR2 SYDVKM. The CDR3 runs to 14 residues. In nucleotides, the CDR3 is TGTGCCAGCAGTCTTATTGGGGGAGACCTCTCCTACACCTTC. Protein product: CASSLIGGDLSYTF.

The rearrangement uses TRBV27 and TRBJ2-7, with 8 bases that match TRBD1. This CDR3 contains 16 residues. Germline V gives CDR1 MNHEY, CDR2 SMNVEV (reference sequence). Germline trimming cut 0 bases from V and 3 bases from J; bases unmatched to any gene: 7. For the CDR3, the DNA is TGTGCCAGCAGTTTATCGACAGGGGACAGGTACTACGAGCAGTACTTC. As protein: CASSLSTGDRYYEQYF.

The chain uses TRBV28 and TRBJ1-5, with unresolved D. V dropped 5 bases and J dropped 2 bases, with 22 bases sitting between them. Germline CDR1 MDHEN, CDR2 SYDVKM. The CDR3 spans 18 residues. DNA for the CDR3: TGTGCCAGCAGTCTCCTCGCCGGAGGCCGCCGGGGCAATCAGCCCCAGCATTTT. Translation: CASSLLAGGRRGNQPQHF.

This clone was recorded only once. The chain carries TRBV10-3 and TRBJ2-1, with 7 positions matching TRBD1. Germline V CDR1 and CDR2: ENHRY, SYGVKD. The CDR3 spans 14 residues. Unmatched junction bases numbered 2, after V lost 4 bases and J lost 2 bases. This chain's CDR3 is CAISGQGPYNEQFF. In DNA, the CDR3 is TGTGCCATCAGTGGACAGGGACCCTACAATGAGCAGTTCTTC.

J is TRBJ2-5 and V is TRBV9, with D possibly being TRBD2 (5 bases). Trimming shortened V by 0 bases and J by 6 bases, and 12 bases separated the two germline ends. This CDR3 is 14 amino acids long. The germline V gene has CDR1 SGDLS and CDR2 YYNGEE. CDR3 sequence (DNA): TGTGCCAGCAGCGTAGATGGACTTCGAAAGACCCAGTACTTC. This codes for CASSVDGLRKTQYF. Full variable domain (outside the CDR3, taken from reference TRBV9 and TRBJ2-5): DSGVTQTPKHLITATGQRVTLRCSPRSGDLSVYWYQQSLDQGLQFLIQYYNGEERAKGNILERFSAQQFPDLHSELNLSSLELGDSALYFCASSVDGLRKTQYFGPGTRLLVL.

J is TRBJ2-5 and V is TRBV5-1; D is ambiguous. This CDR3 region has 15 residues. CDR1 and CDR2 from the germline V gene are SGHRS and YFSETQ. The V end lost 0 bases, the J end lost 1 base, and 10 bases lay between the germline ends. This CDR3 is CASSLESLLQETQYF. CDR3 bases: TGCGCCAGCAGCTTGGAATCGTTACTCCAAGAGACCCAGTACTTC.

The rearrangement uses TRBV10-3 and TRBJ2-7; D uncertain. This CDR3 has 13 residues. CDR1 and CDR2 from the germline V gene are ENHRY and SYGVKD. V lost 0 bases and J 6 bases, leaving 9 bases between the germline ends. CDR3 coding DNA: TGTGCCATCAGTGAGTCCTCGCCTATCGAGCAGTACTTC. Protein sequence: CAISESSPIEQYF.

The gene calls are TRBV9 and TRBJ1-2, with 9 positions matching TRBD1. V was clipped by 4 bases and J by 0 bases; unmatched bases: 10. The CDR3 has 17 residues. Germline CDR1 reads SGDLS; CDR2 reads YYNGEE. CDR3: CASSTSRDREPNYGYTF. The CDR3 DNA is TGTGCCAGCAGCACCAGCCGGGACAGGGAGCCTAACTATGGCTACACCTTC.

This chain connects TRBV27 to TRBJ2-2, with TRBD2 identical over 8 bases. The germline CDR1 and CDR2 sequences are MNHEY and SMNVEV (reference sequence). The length of the CDR3 is 17 residues. Trimming took 5 bases from V and 7 from J; bases not matched to a gene: 15. The DNA of the CDR3 is TGTGCCAGCAGTCCCAGGCTCGGGAGGGAGAGGGTCGGGGAGCTGTTTTTT. Translated: CASSPRLGRERVGELFF.

In the case of this clone: Other DNA sequences in this specimen translate into the identical CDR3. This chain uses TRBV27 with TRBJ2-7, with D perhaps matching TRBD2 (6 bases). The CDR3 is 13 amino acids. The V and J ends lost 5 bases and 2 bases respectively, with 10 bases between them. Germline CDR1 reads MNHEY; CDR2 reads SMNVEV (reference sequence). The CDR3 here is CASSAGRTYEQYF. In DNA form, the CDR3 reads TGTGCCAGCAGTGCGGGACGGACCTACGAGCAGTACTTC.

V usage is TRBV28 and J usage is TRBJ2-1; tentative D call: TRBD1 (6 bases). Trimming pared 2 bases from V and 1 base from J, leaving 15 bases between. The CDR3 length is 17 residues. Looked up from germline, CDR1 is MDHEN and CDR2 is SYDVKM. CDR3 loop: CASSLDHRVWSYNEQFF. CDR3 nucleotide sequence: TGTGCCAGCAGTTTAGACCACAGGGTTTGGTCCTACAATGAGCAGTTCTTC.

This chain uses TRBV9 with TRBJ2-1, with D perhaps given as TRBD1 or TRBD2 (5 bases each). Trimming cost V 4 bases and J 4 bases, with 21 bases left between them. CDR1 is SGDLS and CDR2 is YYNGEE in the germline V gene. This CDR3 has 17 residues. The CDR3 region has the DNA TGTGCCAGCAGCCCCACATTTAGCGTCGAGGGGTACAATGAGCAGTTCTTC. Protein sequence: CASSPTFSVEGYNEQFF. The full variable domain, in which reference TRBV9 and TRBJ2-1 provide the parts outside the CDR3, is DSGVTQTPKHLITATGQRVTLRCSPRSGDLSVYWYQQSLDQGLQFLIQYYNGEERAKGNILERFSAQQFPDLHSELNLSSLELGDSALYFCASSPTFSVEGYNEQFFGPGTRLTVL.